The present entry profiles one T cell receptor beta chain with its context. These data come from a study of cytomegalovirus exposure and HLA in healthy donors. This CDR3 has 15 amino acids. V lost 1 base and J lost 3; bases outside the gene matches: 6. Per germline, CDR1 SGHRS and CDR2 YFSETQ. The PCR used 60 Vbeta and 13 Jbeta primers. TCRdb keeps only in-frame clones here, not all; method: immunoSEQ multiplex PCR. The table has 150,000 to 200,000 clones, under 70% seen once. The sequencing sample was made of PBMCs. This TCR was recovered from a man in his thirties or forties in good health and CMV-seropositive. The rearrangement joins TRBV5-1 to TRBJ1-2, with 7 bases that match TRBD1. The CDR3 protein is CASSLSDTGDYGYTF. DNA of the CDR3: TGCGCCAGCAGCTTGTCGGACACAGGGGACTATGGCTACACCTTC.